The 11 T cell receptor beta chains below all came from one sample that was sequenced in a study of spatial heterogeneity in lung cancer. Study-level points and caveats: Expanded alpha and beta TCR counts within tumors tracked tumor mutation counts.

TCRdb passed the 5' RACE reads through MiXCR, listing each CDR3 protein once. This table has 2,400 or so distinct CDR3 sequences, 15% appearing once. As for time point: sample taken at primary tumor resection. Their recognized antigens are unknown. Source: lung tumor tissue, taken at surgery. The receptors here all came from a female donor with early-stage non-small cell lung cancer.

This clonotype has ten or more counts. The rearrangement joins TRBV20-1 to TRBJ2-2; TRBD1 matches 7 bases. The V gene's germline CDR1 is DFQATT and CDR2 SNEGSKA (reference sequence). Germline trimming cut 3 bases from V and 0 bases from J; bases unmatched to any gene: 1. This CDR3 contains 14 residues. CDR3 protein: CSASQGANTGELFF. CDR3 bases: TGCAGTGCTAGTCAGGGGGCGAACACCGGGGAGCTGTTTTTT.

This clonotype is medium-sized within its sample. This chain uses TRBV2 with TRBJ2-2, with D hard to call. Trimming left V 1 base short and J 6 bases short, with 6 bases between. The CDR3 has 13 amino acids. The germline CDR1 and CDR2 sequences are SNHLY and FYNNEI. DNA for the CDR3: TGTGCCAGCAGTGAAGTCGGAGCCGGGGAGCTGTTTTTT. Amino acids: CASSEVGAGELFF.

This clonotype has a handful of counts. V and J are TRBV5-5 and TRBJ1-1; no reliable D call. This CDR3 comprises 14 residues. Between the trimmed V and J ends, which lost 2 bases and 0 bases, there was a span of 8 bases. CDR1 and CDR2 from the germline V gene are SGHKS and YYEKEE (reference sequence). CDR3 sequence reads: CASSFKPLNTEAFF. The CDR3, as DNA: TGTGCCAGCAGCTTCAAGCCTTTGAACACTGAAGCTTTCTTT.

This clonotype is labeled medium-sized. The CDR3 nucleotides are TGTGCCAGCAGTCACAGGGGGCAAGGTGCGTCAACTGAAGCTTTCTTT. Protein: CASSHRGQGASTEAFF. The rearrangement joins TRBV6-5 to TRBJ1-1, with 9 bases aligning to TRBD1. Germline CDR1 MNHEY, CDR2 SVGAGI. The CDR3 is made up of 16 amino acids. V lost 5 bases and J lost 5; bases outside the gene matches: 12.

This clonotype ranks as medium-sized. The chain joins TRBV7-2 to TRBJ2-7; D may match TRBD1 or TRBD2 (6 bases each). V was clipped by 5 bases and J by 2 bases, with 16 bases between them. Germline V CDR1 and CDR2: SGHTA, FQGNSA. The CDR3 covers 15 residues. This chain's CDR3 is CASSPNGGAAYEQYF. The CDR3 DNA sequence: TGTGCCAGCAGCCCTAACGGGGGCGCAGCCTACGAGCAGTACTTC.

This clonotype came up many times. J is TRBJ1-1 and V is TRBV20-1; perhaps TRBD1 as D (5 bases). The CDR3 length is 14 residues. V was clipped by 0 bases and J by 3 bases, with 11 bases between them. CDR1 and CDR2 from the germline V gene are DFQATT and SNEGSKA (reference sequence). CDR3 bases: TGCAGTGCTAGAGACAGGGTAATATACACTGAAGCTTTCTTT. It encodes CSARDRVIYTEAFF.

This clonotype has at least ten counts. The CDR3 is CSAERQGGAFF. As DNA, the CDR3 is TGCAGTGCTGAGCGACAGGGTGGAGCTTTCTTT. The J gene is TRBJ1-1, the V gene TRBV20-1; 7 bases fit TRBD1. CDR1 DFQATT and CDR2 SNEGSKA come from the germline V gene (reference sequence). The CDR3 is 11 amino acids. Trimming removed 5 bases from V and 10 bases from J; junction bases left unmatched: 7.

In this sample, this clonotype turned up many times. The chain recombines TRBV11-2 with TRBJ2-7; D remains unclear. The V gene's germline CDR1 is SGHAT and CDR2 FQNNGV. The CDR3 consists of 11 residues. Trimming took 5 bases from V and 3 from J, leaving 5 bases between them. The CDR3, as DNA: TGTGCCAGCAGCGGGAACTACGAGCAGTACTTC. Translated: CASSGNYEQYF.

By sample fraction, this clonotype is medium-sized. This chain links TRBV18 with TRBJ1-5; D not certain. Per the germline V gene, CDR1 is KGHSH and CDR2 is LQKENI. V shed 2 bases and J shed 9 bases, with 8 bases lying between them. This CDR3 is 12 amino acids long. The CDR3 sequence is CASSPGEGPQHF. For the CDR3, the DNA is TGTGCCAGCTCACCAGGGGAGGGGCCCCAGCATTTT.

This clonotype is classed as medium-sized. The chain's CDR3 is CSALNRDRGTYEQYF. For the CDR3, the DNA is TGCAGTGCCCTGAACCGGGACAGGGGAACCTACGAGCAGTACTTC. This chain links TRBV20-1 with TRBJ2-7; 10 bases are shared with TRBD1. J gave up 2 bases and V 6 bases, and 10 bases lay outside the gene matches. This CDR3 region has 15 residues. Per germline, CDR1 DFQATT and CDR2 SNEGSKA (reference sequence).

This clonotype is medium-sized (0.01 to 0.1%). This rearrangement joins TRBV6-2 or TRBV6-3 to TRBJ2-5; 9 bases match TRBD2. The germline CDR1 and CDR2 sequences are MNHEY and SVGEGT. With 4 bases clipped from V and 3 bases from J, the junction kept 3 bases outside the gene matches. The CDR3 spans 14 residues. The CDR3, as DNA: TGTGCCAGCAGTTCCTTAGCGGGGGAAGAGACCCAGTACTTC. Its protein product is CASSSLAGEETQYF.